This T cell receptor beta chain derives from a study of T cells in Graves' hyperthyroidism and ophthalmopathy. Study-wide background: It was at initial diagnosis, before any treatment, that peripheral blood was collected. General observations from the study: Blood shared most expanded thyroid clonotypes above 0.001. Ophthalmopathy could be told apart from stable hyperthyroidism with a 13 V-J model.

The CDR3 extends over 14 amino acids. Losses at the gene ends were 5 bases for V and 0 bases for J; bases not matched to a gene: 3. Amplified regions were TCR beta CDR3 sequences from RNA transcripts. Using the HTBI primer set, a first-round RT-PCR was run on the TCR CDR3. TCRdb recomputed calls from the multiplex PCR reads with MiXCR, one row per CDR3 protein. The repertoire includes 480,000 or so distinct CDR3 sequences, approximately 14% of them detected once, and 17% sits in the top ten. Ten or more counts support this clonotype. Its antigen is not identified. The sequence was obtained from a woman aged 18-30 years with Graves' hyperthyroidism. Input material: blood. The chain has TRBV12-3 or TRBV12-4 and TRBJ1-1; 7 bases match TRBD1. The CDR3 here is CASSTDRMNTEAFF. In nucleotides, the CDR3 is TGTGCCAGCAGTACGGACAGGATGAACACTGAAGCTTTCTTT.